This entry is about one T cell receptor (beta chain). Some clones are missing from TCRdb's copy, which holds only in-frame ones; the method was immunoSEQ multiplex PCR. The profile covers 150,000 to 200,000 clones, with about 86% appearing a single time and under 5% taken by the ten largest. This sample is drawn from a study of blood T cell repertoires in COVID-19. The length of the CDR3 is 12 residues. V was pared by 2 bases and J by 6 bases, with 8 bases between. Germline loops: CDR1 SGHRS, CDR2 YFSETQ. This chain joins TRBV5-1 and TRBJ1-2, with a tentative D call TRBD1 (6 bases). This sequence was found in a woman in her sixties or seventies with acute or convalescent COVID-19. The specimen was peripheral blood. CDR3 sequence: CASSLPGDGYTF. The CDR3 nucleotides read TGCGCCAGCAGCTTACCAGGGGATGGCTACACCTTC.